These T cell receptor beta chains were read from a single sample in a study of blood T cell repertoires in COVID-19. Sequencing was performed with immunoSEQ multiplex PCR; in TCRdb, only in-frame clones are kept and a portion is missing. The sample records around 68,000 clones, roughly 81% being singletons. The sequenced sample was peripheral blood. The source is a human donor in a cohort sampled during active COVID-19. Each CDR3 is given with its conserved first and last residue. Each record gives: D gene, clone size, J gene, V gene, CDR3 protein, CDR3 DNA. The D gene is left open where the match is weak. Size is omitted from some rows. Given values are once, few, many or a class for expanded clones.

D gene: TRBD2
clone size: .
J gene: TRBJ2-5
V gene: TRBV18
CDR3 protein: CASSPLAGGVQETQYF
CDR3 DNA: TGTGCCAGCTCACCACTAGCGGGAGGGGTCCAAGAGACCCAGTACTTC

D gene: TRBD1
clone size: .
J gene: TRBJ1-1
V gene: TRBV4-3
CDR3 protein: CASSQDRQGNTEAFF
CDR3 DNA: TGCGCCAGCAGCCAAGATCGACAGGGAAACACTGAAGCTTTCTTT

D gene: TRBD1
clone size: .
J gene: TRBJ2-1
V gene: TRBV11-3
CDR3 protein: CASSDRDRGYNEQFF
CDR3 DNA: TGTGCCAGCAGCGACCGGGACAGGGGGTACAATGAGCAGTTCTTC

D gene: .
clone size: .
J gene: TRBJ1-1
V gene: TRBV27
CDR3 protein: CASSPLDRLNTEAFF
CDR3 DNA: TGTGCCAGCAGTCCCTTAGACAGATTGAACACTGAAGCTTTCTTT

D gene: TRBD1
clone size: .
J gene: TRBJ1-2
V gene: TRBV5-1
CDR3 protein: CASSLGAGGNYGYTF
CDR3 DNA: TGCGCCAGCAGCTTGGGGGCAGGGGGAAACTATGGCTACACCTTC

D gene: .
clone size: .
J gene: TRBJ1-5
V gene: TRBV7-8
CDR3 protein: CASSLDGLGQPQHF
CDR3 DNA: TGTGCCAGCAGCTTAGACGGACTGGGGCAGCCCCAGCATTTT

D gene: .
clone size: .
J gene: TRBJ2-5
V gene: TRBV28
CDR3 protein: CASTGQGETQYF
CDR3 DNA: TGTGCCAGCACCGGCCAGGGAGAGACCCAGTACTTC

D gene: TRBD2
clone size: once
J gene: TRBJ2-5
V gene: TRBV11-2
CDR3 protein: CASSYGGGLAGVGQETQYF
CDR3 DNA: TGTGCCAGCAGCTACGGAGGGGGACTAGCGGGAGTCGGCCAAGAGACCCAGTACTTC

D gene: TRBD2
clone size: .
J gene: TRBJ2-7
V gene: TRBV7-2
CDR3 protein: CASSPGTSAYEQYF
CDR3 DNA: TGTGCCAGCAGCCCCGGGACTAGCGCCTACGAGCAGTACTTC

D gene: TRBD1
clone size: .
J gene: TRBJ2-5
V gene: TRBV24-1
CDR3 protein: CATSGAKTGHQETQYF
CDR3 DNA: TGTGCCACCAGTGGAGCAAAGACAGGGCATCAAGAGACCCAGTACTTC

D gene: .
clone size: .
J gene: TRBJ1-4
V gene: TRBV6-5
CDR3 protein: CASSYSGGGNEKLFF
CDR3 DNA: TGTGCCAGCAGTTACTCGGGGGGTGGTAATGAAAAACTGTTTTTT

D gene: TRBD2
clone size: .
J gene: TRBJ2-7
V gene: TRBV12-3/TRBV12-4
CDR3 protein: CATRKAGVYEQYF
CDR3 DNA: TGTGCCACCAGGAAAGCGGGAGTATACGAGCAGTACTTC

D gene: .
clone size: .
J gene: TRBJ1-4
V gene: TRBV9
CDR3 protein: CASSPRGENEKLFF
CDR3 DNA: TGTGCCAGCAGCCCCCGGGGGGAGAATGAAAAACTGTTTTTT